This TCR beta chain comes out of a study of T cell changes during pregnancy in multiple sclerosis. Clones were read by immunoSEQ multiplex PCR, and TCRdb kept only the in-frame ones, dropping some. The repertoire holds roughly 61,000 clones, with about 88% as singletons. V lost 6 bases to trimming and J lost 9 bases; unmatched junction nucleotides: 10. Germline values: CDR1 SGHRS, CDR2 YFSETQ. The CDR3 is 15 residues long. This sequence originates from a female donor in good health, enrolled as a control in a pregnancy study. The V and J genes are TRBV5-1 and TRBJ2-1, with 12 bases lining up with TRBD1. The source material was peripheral blood, sampled in the first trimester of pregnancy. The CDR3 region has the DNA TGCGCCAGCAACCCGACCGGGACAGGGGGCATTGAGCAGTTCTTC. As protein: CASNPTGTGGIEQFF. Variable domain in full (rest from reference TRBV5-1 and TRBJ2-1): KAGVTQTPRYLIKTRGQQVTLSCSPISGHRSVSWYQQTPGQGLQFLFEYFSETQRNKGNFPGRFSGRQFSNSRSEMNVSTLELGDSALYLCASNPTGTGGIEQFFGPGTRLTVL.